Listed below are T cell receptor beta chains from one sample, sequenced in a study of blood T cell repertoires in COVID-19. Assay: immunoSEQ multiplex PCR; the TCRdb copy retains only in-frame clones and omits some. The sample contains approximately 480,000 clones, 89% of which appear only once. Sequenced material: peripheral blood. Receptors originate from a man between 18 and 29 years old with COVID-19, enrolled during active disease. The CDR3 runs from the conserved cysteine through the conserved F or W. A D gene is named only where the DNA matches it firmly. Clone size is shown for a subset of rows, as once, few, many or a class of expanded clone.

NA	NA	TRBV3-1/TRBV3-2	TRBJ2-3	TGTGCCAGCAGTCTGAGACTAGGCATGACAGATACGCAGTATTTT	CASSLRLGMTDTQYF
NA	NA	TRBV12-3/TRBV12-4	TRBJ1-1	TGTGCCAGCAGTCCTGATACGGGGAGGCAAGCTTTCTTT	CASSPDTGRQAFF
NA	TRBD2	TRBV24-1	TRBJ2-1	TGTGCCACCAGTGATGAGCGGGAGGCGCCCTACAATGAGCAGTTCTTC	CATSDEREAPYNEQFF
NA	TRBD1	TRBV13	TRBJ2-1	TGTGCCAGCAGCTTCCGGGACAGGGACCGTGAGCAGTTCTTC	CASSFRDRDREQFF
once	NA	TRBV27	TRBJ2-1	TGTGCCAGCGCCCGAGGGGGGGGGCCATACAATGAGCAGTTCTTC	CASARGGGPYNEQFF
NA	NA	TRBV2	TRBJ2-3	TGTGCCAGCAGTGGAGACTATTCGGCAGATACGCAGTATTTT	CASSGDYSADTQYF
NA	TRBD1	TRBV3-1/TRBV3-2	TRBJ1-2	TGTGCCAGCAGCCAGGGACCGGGACAGGGTAACACCTTC	CASSQGPGQGNTF
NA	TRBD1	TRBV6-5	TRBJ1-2	TGTGCCAGCAGTTACCGTGACAGGGGCCGGGACTATGGCTACACCTTC	CASSYRDRGRDYGYTF
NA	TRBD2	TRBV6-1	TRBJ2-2	TGTGCCAGCAGTGAAGTCGGCGGGAGAAATACCGGGGAGCTGTTTTTT	CASSEVGGRNTGELFF
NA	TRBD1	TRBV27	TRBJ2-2	TGTGCCAGCAGTATGACAGGGAGTGGTACCGGGGAGCTGTTTTTT	CASSMTGSGTGELFF
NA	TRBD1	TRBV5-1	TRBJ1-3	TGCGCCAGCCGGGACAGCCACTCTGGAAACACCATATATTTT	CASRDSHSGNTIYF
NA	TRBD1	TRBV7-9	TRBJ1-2	TGTGCCAGCAGCTCCACTAGGACAGGGATGGATGGCTACACCTTC	CASSSTRTGMDGYTF
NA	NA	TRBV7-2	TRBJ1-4	TGTGCCAGCAGCTCGCAGGTCACGAATGAAAAACTGTTTTTT	CASSSQVTNEKLFF
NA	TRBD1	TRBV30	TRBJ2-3	TGTGCCTGGAGTCGGGGACAGGGCACAGATACGCAGTATTTT	CAWSRGQGTDTQYF
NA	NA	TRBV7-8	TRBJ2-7	TGTGCCAGCAGCTTAGTTCCAGGGGCCTACGAGCAGTACTTC	CASSLVPGAYEQYF
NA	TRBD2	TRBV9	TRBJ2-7	TGTGCCAGCACCCCGGGACTAGGAGGATCCTACGAGCAGTACTTC	CASTPGLGGSYEQYF
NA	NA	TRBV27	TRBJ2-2	TGTGCCAGCAGTTCGAAAAAAGGAGGGCCGGGGACCGGGGAGCTGTTTTTT	CASSSKKGGPGTGELFF
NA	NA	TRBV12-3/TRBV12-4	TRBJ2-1	TGTGCCAGCAGTTTGGACAGCTACAATGAGCAGTTCTTC	CASSLDSYNEQFF
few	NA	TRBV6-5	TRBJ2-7	TGTGCCAGCAGTTACTCGATGGGAGCCTACGAGCAGTACTTC	CASSYSMGAYEQYF
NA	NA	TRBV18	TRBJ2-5	TGTGCCAGCGCAGGGGTTCACCAAGAGACCCAGTACTTC	CASAGVHQETQYF
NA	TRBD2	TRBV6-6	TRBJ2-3	TGTGCCAGCAGTCCGATCGGACTAGCTCCCGGGAGGGCAGATACGCAGTATTTT	CASSPIGLAPGRADTQYF
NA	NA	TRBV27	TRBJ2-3	TGTGCCAGCAGTCCTAGCCCGGGAGCAGAAGATACGCAGTATTTT	CASSPSPGAEDTQYF
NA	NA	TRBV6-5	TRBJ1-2	TGTGCCAGCACCCGACCGGGTTTCTATGGCTACACCTTC	CASTRPGFYGYTF